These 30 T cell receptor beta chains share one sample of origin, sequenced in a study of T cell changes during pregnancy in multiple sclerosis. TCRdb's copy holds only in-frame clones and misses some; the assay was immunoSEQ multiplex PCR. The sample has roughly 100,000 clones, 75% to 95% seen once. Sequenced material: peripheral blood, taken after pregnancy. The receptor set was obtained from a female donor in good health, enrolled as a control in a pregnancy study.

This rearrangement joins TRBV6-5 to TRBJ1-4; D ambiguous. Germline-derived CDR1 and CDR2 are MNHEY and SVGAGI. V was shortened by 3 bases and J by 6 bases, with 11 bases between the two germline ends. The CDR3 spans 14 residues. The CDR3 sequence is CASSYRTGDEKLFF. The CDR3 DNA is TGTGCCAGCAGTTATCGCACCGGGGATGAAAAACTGTTTTTT.

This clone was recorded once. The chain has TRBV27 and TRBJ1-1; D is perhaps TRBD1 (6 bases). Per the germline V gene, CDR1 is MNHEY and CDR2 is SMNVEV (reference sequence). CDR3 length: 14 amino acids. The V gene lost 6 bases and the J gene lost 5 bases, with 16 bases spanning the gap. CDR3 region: CASSPWTEGTEAFF. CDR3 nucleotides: TGTGCCAGCAGCCCTTGGACAGAGGGGACTGAAGCTTTCTTT.

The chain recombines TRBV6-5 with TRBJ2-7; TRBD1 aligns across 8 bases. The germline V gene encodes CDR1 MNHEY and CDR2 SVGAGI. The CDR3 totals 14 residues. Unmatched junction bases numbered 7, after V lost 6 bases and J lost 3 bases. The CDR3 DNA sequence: TGTGCCAGCAGCCGGACAGGGTCCGGCTACGAGCAGTACTTC. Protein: CASSRTGSGYEQYF.

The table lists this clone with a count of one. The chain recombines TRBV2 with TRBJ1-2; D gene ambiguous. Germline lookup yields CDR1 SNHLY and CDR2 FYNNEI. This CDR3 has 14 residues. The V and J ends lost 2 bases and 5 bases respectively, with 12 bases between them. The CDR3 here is CASSEIARNYGYTF. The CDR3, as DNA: TGTGCCAGCAGTGAAATCGCCAGGAATTATGGCTACACCTTC.

The CDR3: CASRRKGGSTDTQYF. CDR3 in DNA: TGTGCCAGCAGGAGAAAGGGGGGGAGCACAGATACGCAGTATTTT. The chain carries TRBV28 and TRBJ2-3, with D perhaps matching TRBD2 (7 bases). Germline CDR1 reads MDHEN; CDR2 reads SYDVKM. The V gene lost 6 bases and the J gene lost 0 bases, with 13 bases spanning the gap. The CDR3 length is 15 residues. Looking up the rest from reference TRBV28 and TRBJ2-3 gives the full variable domain: DVKVTQSSRYLVKRTGEKVFLECVQDMDHENMFWYRQDPGLGLRLIYFSYDVKMKEKGDIPEGYSVSREKKERFSLILESASTNQTSMYLCASRRKGGSTDTQYFGPGTRLTVL.

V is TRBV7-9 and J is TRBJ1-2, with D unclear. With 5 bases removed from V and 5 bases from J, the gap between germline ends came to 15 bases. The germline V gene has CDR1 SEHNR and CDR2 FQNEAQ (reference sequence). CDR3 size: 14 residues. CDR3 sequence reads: CASSPGGYAYGYTF. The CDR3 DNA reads TGTGCCAGCAGCCCCGGCGGATACGCTTATGGCTACACCTTC.

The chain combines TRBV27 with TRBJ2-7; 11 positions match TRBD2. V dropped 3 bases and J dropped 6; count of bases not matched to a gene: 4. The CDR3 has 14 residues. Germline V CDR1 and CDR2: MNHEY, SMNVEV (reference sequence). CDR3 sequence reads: CASSLGLAVGEQYF. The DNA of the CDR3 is TGTGCCAGCAGTTTGGGACTAGCGGTGGGCGAGCAGTACTTC.

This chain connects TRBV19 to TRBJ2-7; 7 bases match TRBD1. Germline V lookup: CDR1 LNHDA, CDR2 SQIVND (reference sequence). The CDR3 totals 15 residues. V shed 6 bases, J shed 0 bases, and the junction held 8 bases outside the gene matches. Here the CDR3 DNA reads TGTGCCAGTAGACGTACAGGGGCTAACTCCTACGAGCAGTACTTC. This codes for CASRRTGANSYEQYF. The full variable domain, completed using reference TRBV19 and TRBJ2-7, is DGGITQSPKYLFRKEGQNVTLSCEQNLNHDAMYWYRQDPGQGLRLIYYSQIVNDFQKGDIAEGYSVSREKKESFPLTVTSAQKNPTAFYLCASRRTGANSYEQYFGPGTRLTVT.

CDR3: CASRQGPYGYTF. For the CDR3, the DNA is TGTGCCAGCAGGCAGGGTCCCTATGGCTACACCTTC. The chain has TRBV6-1 and TRBJ1-2, with D possibly being TRBD1 (5 bases). The V gene's germline CDR1 is MNHNS and CDR2 SASEGT. CDR3 size: 12 residues. V lost 6 bases to trimming and J lost 4 bases, with 9 bases between them.

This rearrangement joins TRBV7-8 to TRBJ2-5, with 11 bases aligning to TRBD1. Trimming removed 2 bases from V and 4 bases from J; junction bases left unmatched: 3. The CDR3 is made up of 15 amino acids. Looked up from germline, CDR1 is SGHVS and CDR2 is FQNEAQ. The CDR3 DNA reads TGTGCCAGCAGCTTATCGGACAGGGGGCGAGAGACCCAGTACTTC. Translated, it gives CASSLSDRGRETQYF.

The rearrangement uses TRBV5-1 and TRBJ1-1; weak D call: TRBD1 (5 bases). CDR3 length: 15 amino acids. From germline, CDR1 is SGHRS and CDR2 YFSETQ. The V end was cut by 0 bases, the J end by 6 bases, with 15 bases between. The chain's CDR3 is CASSLAWGGTAEAFF. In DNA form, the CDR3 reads TGCGCCAGCAGCTTGGCCTGGGGGGGAACGGCTGAAGCTTTCTTT.

This CDR3 reads CASSTAGESEQYF. The CDR3 bases are TGTGCCAGCAGCACCGCGGGGGAGAGTGAGCAGTACTTC. The rearrangement uses TRBV9 and TRBJ2-5; 7 bases align to TRBD2. The junction had 11 bases not matched to a gene; V was cut back by 4 bases and J by 11 bases. The CDR3 covers 13 residues. Germline V CDR1 and CDR2: SGDLS, YYNGEE.

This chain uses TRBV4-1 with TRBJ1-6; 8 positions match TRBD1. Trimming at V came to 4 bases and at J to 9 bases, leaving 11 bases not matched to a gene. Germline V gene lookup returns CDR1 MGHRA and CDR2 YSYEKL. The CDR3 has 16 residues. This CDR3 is CASSPSGQGIRSPLHF. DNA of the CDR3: TGCGCCAGCAGCCCAAGCGGACAGGGAATTCGTTCACCCCTCCACTTT.

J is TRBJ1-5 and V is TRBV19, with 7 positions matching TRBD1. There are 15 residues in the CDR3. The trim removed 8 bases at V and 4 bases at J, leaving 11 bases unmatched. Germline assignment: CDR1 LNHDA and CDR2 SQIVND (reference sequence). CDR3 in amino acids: CASGGGRGQNQPQHF. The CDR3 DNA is TGTGCCAGTGGAGGGGGCAGGGGTCAAAATCAGCCCCAGCATTTT. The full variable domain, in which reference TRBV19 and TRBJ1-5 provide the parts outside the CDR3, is DGGITQSPKYLFRKEGQNVTLSCEQNLNHDAMYWYRQDPGQGLRLIYYSQIVNDFQKGDIAEGYSVSREKKESFPLTVTSAQKNPTAFYLCASGGGRGQNQPQHFGDGTRLSIL.

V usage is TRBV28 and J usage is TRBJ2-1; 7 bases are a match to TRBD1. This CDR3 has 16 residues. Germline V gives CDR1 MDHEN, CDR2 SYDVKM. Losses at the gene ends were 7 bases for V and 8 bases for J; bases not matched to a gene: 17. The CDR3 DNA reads TGTGCCAGCATTAAAGGGGGCGCGTTAGGTATCCATGAGCAGTTCTTC. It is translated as CASIKGGALGIHEQFF.

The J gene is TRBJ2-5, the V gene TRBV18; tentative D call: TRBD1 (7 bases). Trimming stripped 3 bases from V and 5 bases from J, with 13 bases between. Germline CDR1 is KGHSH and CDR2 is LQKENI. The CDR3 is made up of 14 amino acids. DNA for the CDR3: TGTGCCAGCTCACCCCAGACAGGGAGGGAGACCCAGTACTTC. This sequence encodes CASSPQTGRETQYF.

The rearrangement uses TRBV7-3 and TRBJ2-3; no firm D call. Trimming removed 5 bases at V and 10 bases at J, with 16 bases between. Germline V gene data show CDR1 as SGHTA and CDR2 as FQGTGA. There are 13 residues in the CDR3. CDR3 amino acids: CASSQNLLGSQYF. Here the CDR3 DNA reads TGTGCCAGCAGCCAAAACCTGCTAGGATCGCAGTATTTT.

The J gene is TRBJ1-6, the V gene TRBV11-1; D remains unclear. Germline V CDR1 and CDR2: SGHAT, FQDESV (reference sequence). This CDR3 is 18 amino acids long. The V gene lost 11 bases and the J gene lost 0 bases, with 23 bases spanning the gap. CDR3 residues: CARHESPAYYSYNSPLHF. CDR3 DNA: TGTGCCCGCCATGAGTCGCCGGCTTACTACTCCTATAATTCACCCCTCCACTTT.

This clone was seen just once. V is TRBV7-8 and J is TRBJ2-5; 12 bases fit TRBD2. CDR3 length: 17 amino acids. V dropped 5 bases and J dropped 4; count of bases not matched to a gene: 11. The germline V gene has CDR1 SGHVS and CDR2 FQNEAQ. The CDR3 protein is CASSTRTSGVVPETQYF. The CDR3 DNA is TGTGCCAGCAGCACCCGGACTAGCGGGGTAGTACCAGAGACCCAGTACTTC.

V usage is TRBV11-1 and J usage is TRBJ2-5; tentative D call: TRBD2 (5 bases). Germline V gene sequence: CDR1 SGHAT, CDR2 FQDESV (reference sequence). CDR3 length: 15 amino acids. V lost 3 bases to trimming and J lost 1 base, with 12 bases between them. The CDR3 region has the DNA TGTGCCAGCAGCTTCGGAGGACTCCTCCAAGAGACCCAGTACTTC. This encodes CASSFGGLLQETQYF.

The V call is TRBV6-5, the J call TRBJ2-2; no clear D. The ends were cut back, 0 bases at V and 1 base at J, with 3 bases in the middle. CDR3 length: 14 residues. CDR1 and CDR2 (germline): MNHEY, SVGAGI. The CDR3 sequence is CASSYSRNTGELFF. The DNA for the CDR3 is TGTGCCAGCAGTTACTCCAGGAACACCGGGGAGCTGTTTTTT.

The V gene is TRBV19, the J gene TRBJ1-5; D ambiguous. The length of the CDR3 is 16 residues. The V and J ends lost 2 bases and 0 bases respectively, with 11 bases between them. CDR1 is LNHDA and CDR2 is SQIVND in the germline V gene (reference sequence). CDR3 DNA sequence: TGTGCCAGTAGTATATTATCGGGAAATAGCAATCAGCCCCAGCATTTT. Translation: CASSILSGNSNQPQHF.

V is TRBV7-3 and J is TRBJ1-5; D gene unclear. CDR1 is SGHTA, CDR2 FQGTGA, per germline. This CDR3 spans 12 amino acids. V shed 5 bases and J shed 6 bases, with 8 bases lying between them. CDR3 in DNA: TGTGCCAGCAGCCTCGGTCCTCAGCCCCAGCATTTT. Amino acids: CASSLGPQPQHF.

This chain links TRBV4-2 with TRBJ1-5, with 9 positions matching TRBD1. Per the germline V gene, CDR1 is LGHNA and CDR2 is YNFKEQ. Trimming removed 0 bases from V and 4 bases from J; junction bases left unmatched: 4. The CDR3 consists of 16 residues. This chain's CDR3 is CASSQDRTGENQPQHF. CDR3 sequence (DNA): TGTGCCAGCAGCCAAGATAGGACAGGGGAGAATCAGCCCCAGCATTTT.

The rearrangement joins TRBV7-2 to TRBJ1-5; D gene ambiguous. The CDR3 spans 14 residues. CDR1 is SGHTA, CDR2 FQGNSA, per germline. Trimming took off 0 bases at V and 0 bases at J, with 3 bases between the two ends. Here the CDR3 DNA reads TGTGCCAGCAGCTTAGCCGGTAGCAATCAGCCCCAGCATTTT. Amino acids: CASSLAGSNQPQHF.

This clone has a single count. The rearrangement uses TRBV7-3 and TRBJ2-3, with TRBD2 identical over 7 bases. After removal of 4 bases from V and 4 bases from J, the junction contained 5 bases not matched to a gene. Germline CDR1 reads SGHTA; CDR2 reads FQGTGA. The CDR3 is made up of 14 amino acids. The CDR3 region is CASSSGGSPDTQYF. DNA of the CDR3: TGTGCCAGCAGCTCGGGGGGATCCCCAGATACGCAGTATTTT.

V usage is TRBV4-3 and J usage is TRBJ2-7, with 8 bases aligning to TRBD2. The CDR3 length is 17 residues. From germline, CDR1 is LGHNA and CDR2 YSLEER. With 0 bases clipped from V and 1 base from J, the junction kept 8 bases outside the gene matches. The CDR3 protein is CASSQDNMASGSYEQYF. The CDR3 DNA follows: TGCGCCAGCAGCCAAGATAATATGGCTAGCGGGTCCTACGAGCAGTACTTC.

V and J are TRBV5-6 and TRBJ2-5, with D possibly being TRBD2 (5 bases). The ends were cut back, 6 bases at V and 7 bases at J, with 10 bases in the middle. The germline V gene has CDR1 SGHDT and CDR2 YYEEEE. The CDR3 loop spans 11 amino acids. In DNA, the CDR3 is TGTGCCAGCACCTCTGCGGGGACCCAGTACTTC. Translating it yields CASTSAGTQYF.

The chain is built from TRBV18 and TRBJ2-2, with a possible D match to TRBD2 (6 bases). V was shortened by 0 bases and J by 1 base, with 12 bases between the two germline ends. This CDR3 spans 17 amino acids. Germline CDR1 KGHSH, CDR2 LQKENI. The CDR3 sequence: CASSPPRAGRNTGELFF. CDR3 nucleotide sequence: TGTGCCAGCTCACCACCGAGGGCGGGGAGGAACACCGGGGAGCTGTTTTTT. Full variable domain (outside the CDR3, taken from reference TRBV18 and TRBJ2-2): NAGVMQNPRHLVRRRGQEARLRCSPMKGHSHVYWYRQLPEEGLKFMVYLQKENIIDESGMPKERFSAEFPKEGPSILRIQQVVRGDSAAYFCASSPPRAGRNTGELFFGEGSRLTVL.

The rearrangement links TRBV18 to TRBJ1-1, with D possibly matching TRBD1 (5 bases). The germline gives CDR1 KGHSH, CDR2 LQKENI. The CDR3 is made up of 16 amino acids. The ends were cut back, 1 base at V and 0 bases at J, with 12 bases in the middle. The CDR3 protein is CASSPLEGRLNTEAFF. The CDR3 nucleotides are TGTGCCAGCTCACCACTGGAGGGACGGTTGAACACTGAAGCTTTCTTT.